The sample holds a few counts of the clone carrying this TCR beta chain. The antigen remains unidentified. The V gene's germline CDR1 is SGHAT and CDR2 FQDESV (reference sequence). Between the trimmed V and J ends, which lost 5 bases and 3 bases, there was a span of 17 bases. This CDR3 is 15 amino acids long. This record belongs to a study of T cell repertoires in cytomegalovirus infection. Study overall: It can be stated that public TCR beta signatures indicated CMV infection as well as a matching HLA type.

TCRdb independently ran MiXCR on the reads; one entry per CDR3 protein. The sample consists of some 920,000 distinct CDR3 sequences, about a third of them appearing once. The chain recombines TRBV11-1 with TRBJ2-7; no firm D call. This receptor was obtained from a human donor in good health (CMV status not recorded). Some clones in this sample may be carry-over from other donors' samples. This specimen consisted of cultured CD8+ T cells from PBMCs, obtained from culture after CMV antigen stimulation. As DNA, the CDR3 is TGTGCCAGCAGCCCAGAAAATACAGCAATCTACGAGCAGTACTTC. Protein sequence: CASSPENTAIYEQYF.